This T cell receptor beta chain was sequenced for a study of cytomegalovirus exposure and HLA in healthy donors. The CDR3 extends over 14 amino acids. Trimming took 0 bases from V and 4 from J, leaving 10 bases between them. Germline CDR1 reads SGHNT; CDR2 reads YYREEE (reference sequence). It was with 60 Vbeta and 13 Jbeta primers that the PCR ran. The assay was immunoSEQ multiplex PCR, and TCRdb's table has in-frame clones only and misses some. The sample lists 130,000 or so clones, roughly 8.3% occurring once. The sample consisted of PBMCs. This TCR derives from a man in his forties in good health and CMV-seronegative. The chain couples TRBV5-4 to TRBJ1-1; TRBD1 might be the D (6 bases). CDR3 loop: CASSLESGATEAFF. The CDR3 region has the DNA TGTGCCAGCAGCTTGGAGTCAGGGGCCACTGAAGCTTTCTTT.